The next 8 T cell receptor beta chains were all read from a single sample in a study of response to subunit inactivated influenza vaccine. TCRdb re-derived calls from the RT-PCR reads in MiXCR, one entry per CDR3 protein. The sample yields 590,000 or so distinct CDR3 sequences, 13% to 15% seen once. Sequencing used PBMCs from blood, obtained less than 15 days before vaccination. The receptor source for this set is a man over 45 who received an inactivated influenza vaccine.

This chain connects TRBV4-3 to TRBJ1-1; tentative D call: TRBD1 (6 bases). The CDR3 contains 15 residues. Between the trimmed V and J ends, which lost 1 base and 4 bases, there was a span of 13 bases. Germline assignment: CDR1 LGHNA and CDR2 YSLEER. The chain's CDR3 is CASSQVSGARTEAFF. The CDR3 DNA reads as TGCGCCAGCAGCCAAGTATCGGGGGCTCGCACTGAAGCTTTCTTT.

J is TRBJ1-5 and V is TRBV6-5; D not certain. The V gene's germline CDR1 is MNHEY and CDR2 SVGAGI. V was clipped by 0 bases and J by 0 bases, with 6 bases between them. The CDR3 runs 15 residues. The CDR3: CASSYSGYSNQPQHF. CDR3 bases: TGTGCCAGCAGTTACTCGGGTTATAGCAATCAGCCCCAGCATTTT.

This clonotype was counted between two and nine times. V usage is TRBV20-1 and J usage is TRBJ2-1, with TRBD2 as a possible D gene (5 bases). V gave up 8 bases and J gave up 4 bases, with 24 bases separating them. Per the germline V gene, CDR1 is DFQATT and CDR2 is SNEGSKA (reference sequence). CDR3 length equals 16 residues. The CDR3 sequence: CSPYTGGSTLYNEQFF. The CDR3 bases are TGCAGTCCCTATACGGGCGGGTCTACCCTTTACAATGAGCAGTTCTTC.

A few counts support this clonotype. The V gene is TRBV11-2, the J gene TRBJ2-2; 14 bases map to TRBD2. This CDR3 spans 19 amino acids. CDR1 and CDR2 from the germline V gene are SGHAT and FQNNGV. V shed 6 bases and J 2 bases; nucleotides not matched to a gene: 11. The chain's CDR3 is CASRTSRLAGGINTGELFF. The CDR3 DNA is TGTGCCAGCAGAACATCTCGACTAGCGGGAGGGATAAACACCGGGGAGCTGTTTTTT.

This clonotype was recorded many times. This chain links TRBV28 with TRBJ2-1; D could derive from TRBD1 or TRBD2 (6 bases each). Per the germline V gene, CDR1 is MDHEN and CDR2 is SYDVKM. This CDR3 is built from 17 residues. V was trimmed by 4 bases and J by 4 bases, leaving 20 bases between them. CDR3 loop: CASSSPVAGEDYNEQFF. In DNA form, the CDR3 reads TGTGCCAGCAGTTCACCCGTGGCAGGGGAGGATTACAATGAGCAGTTCTTC.

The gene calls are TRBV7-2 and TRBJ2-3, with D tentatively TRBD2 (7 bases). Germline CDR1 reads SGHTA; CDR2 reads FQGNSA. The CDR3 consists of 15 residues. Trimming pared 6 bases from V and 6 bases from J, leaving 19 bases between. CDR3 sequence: CASRPGGLASDTQYF. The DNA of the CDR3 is TGTGCCAGCAGACCCGGGGGGCTAGCCTCCGATACGCAGTATTTT.

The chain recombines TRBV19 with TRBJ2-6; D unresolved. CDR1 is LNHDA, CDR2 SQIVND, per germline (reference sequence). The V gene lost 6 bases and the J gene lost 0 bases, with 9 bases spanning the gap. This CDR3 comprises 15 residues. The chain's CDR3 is CASRPPSSGANVLTF. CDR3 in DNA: TGTGCCAGTAGGCCGCCTAGCTCTGGGGCCAACGTCCTGACTTTC.

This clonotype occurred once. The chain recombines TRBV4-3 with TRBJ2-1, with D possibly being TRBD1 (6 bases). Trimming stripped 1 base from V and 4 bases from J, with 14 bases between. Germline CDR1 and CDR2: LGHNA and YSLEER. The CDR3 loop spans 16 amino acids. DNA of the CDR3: TGCGCCAGCAGCCAAGTGGGGGTCAGGGGTTACAATGAGCAGTTCTTC. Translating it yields CASSQVGVRGYNEQFF.